A selection of T cell receptor beta chains follows, all from one sample in a study of T cell repertoires in cytomegalovirus infection. No antigen has been identified for these receptors. Via MiXCR, TCRdb re-called the reads, giving one row per CDR3 protein. This table holds around 99,000 distinct CDR3 sequences, about 30% found once. The sample consisted of CD8+ T cells from cultured PBMCs, taken from culture after CMV antigen stimulation. The source is a human donor in good health (CMV status not recorded). Some clones in this sample may be carry-over from other donors' samples. CDR3s include the opening cysteine and the closing phenylalanine or tryptophan. Fields, in order: V gene, J gene, clone size, D gene, CDR3 DNA, CDR3 protein. The D gene is left open where the match is weak. Where a row states a size, it is once, few, many or the class of an expanded clone; other rows omit it.

TRBV24-1	TRBJ2-3	-	-	TGTGCCACCAGTGATTTTTATCAGGGTGAGCATACGCAGTATTTT	CATSDFYQGEHTQYF
TRBV28	TRBJ1-6	-	-	TGTGCCAGCAGTCCAGTGGAGGGGGGTATGTATAATTCACCCCTCCACTTT	CASSPVEGGMYNSPLHF
TRBV19	TRBJ1-1	few	TRBD1	TGTGCCAGTAGTCCGGACAGGGGGAAGAACACTGAAGCTTTCTTT	CASSPDRGKNTEAFF
TRBV27	TRBJ2-7	few	-	TGTGCCAGCAGTGATCCGGGACGGCCCTTGGAGCAGTACTTC	CASSDPGRPLEQYF
TRBV6-6	TRBJ2-3	few	-	TGTGCCAGCAGTCCCGGGCCCCGGGGCACAGATACGCAGTATTTT	CASSPGPRGTDTQYF
TRBV7-6	TRBJ1-4	-	-	TGTGCCAGCAGCTTAGTGGGGGGCTTGGGAGAAAAACTGTTTTTT	CASSLVGGLGEKLFF
TRBV7-8	TRBJ2-7	many	TRBD2	TGTGCCAGCAGCTTAGACGGACTAGCGGGCTACGAGCAGTACTTC	CASSLDGLAGYEQYF
TRBV7-8	TRBJ2-5	many	TRBD2	TGTGCCAGCAGCGTAGACAAGCGGGGAGACCAAGAGACCCAGTACTTC	CASSVDKRGDQETQYF
TRBV27	TRBJ2-7	-	-	TGTGCCAGCAGTTTAATCGGCAGCTCCTACGAGCAGTACTTC	CASSLIGSSYEQYF
TRBV29-1	TRBJ2-7	few	-	TGCAGCGTTGAAGCTGCGGAGAGCTCCTACGAGCAGTACTTC	CSVEAAESSYEQYF
TRBV2	TRBJ1-5	-	-	TGTGCCAGCAGTGAGGGCAGCCCAGGGCCCCAGCATTTT	CASSEGSPGPQHF
TRBV20-1	TRBJ1-2	-	TRBD1	TGCAGTGCTCTGGACAGGGGGCTCAGCTATGGCTACACCTTC	CSALDRGLSYGYTF
TRBV19	TRBJ2-2	-	TRBD1	TGTGCCAGTAGTGCCGGACAGGGCCTGAACACCGGGGAGCTGTTTTTT	CASSAGQGLNTGELFF
TRBV7-8	TRBJ2-7	-	TRBD1	TGTGCCAGCAGCATACAGGGGGACGGGCAGTACTTC	CASSIQGDGQYF
TRBV28	TRBJ2-7	few	TRBD2	TGTGCCAGCCGACTAGCTCAAGAGCAGTACTTC	CASRLAQEQYF
TRBV7-4	TRBJ2-1	few	-	TGTGCCAGCAGCTTAAGAGATCTTAGCAATGAGCAGTTCTTC	CASSLRDLSNEQFF
TRBV2	TRBJ2-7	many	-	TGTGCCAGCAGTGGTTTGGACGGTGCTAACGAGCAGTACTTC	CASSGLDGANEQYF
TRBV4-1	TRBJ1-1	many	-	TGCGCCAGCAGCCCAGTGGGACAATCTTGGGACACTGAAGCTTTCTTT	CASSPVGQSWDTEAFF
TRBV12-3/TRBV12-4	TRBJ2-1	-	TRBD2	TGTGCCAGCAGTTATACTAGCGGGGGGGGTCATGAGCAGTTCTTC	CASSYTSGGGHEQFF
TRBV12-3/TRBV12-4	TRBJ1-3	-	-	TGTGCCAGCAGTTTTACCCTAGGGGACGGCACGCTCGGAAACACCATATATTTT	CASSFTLGDGTLGNTIYF
TRBV10-3	TRBJ2-3	-	-	TGTGCCATCAGTGATGGAGGTACGCAGTATTTT	CAISDGGTQYF
TRBV29-1	TRBJ2-7	-	-	TGCAGCGTTGAAGGGACGACGTCCTCCTACGAGCAGTACTTC	CSVEGTTSSYEQYF
TRBV3-1	TRBJ2-7	few	-	TGTGCCAGCAGCCTGAGGGGGACGAGCTCCTACGAGCAGTACTTC	CASSLRGTSSYEQYF
TRBV24-1	TRBJ2-3	many	-	TGTGCCACCAGTGATTTTAATCTGCAGGGAGAAATGCATACGCAGTATTTT	CATSDFNLQGEMHTQYF
TRBV6-6	TRBJ1-1	-	-	TGTGCCAGCAGTGTGGGGGTTCCTGAAGCTTTCTTT	CASSVGVPEAFF
TRBV28	TRBJ1-2	-	-	TGTGCCAGCAGTGGGGGGGCCTATGGCTACACCTTC	CASSGGAYGYTF
TRBV9	TRBJ1-1	-	-	TGTGCCAGCAGCTCGGGGACGGCCACTGAAGCTTTCTTT	CASSSGTATEAFF
TRBV12-3/TRBV12-4	TRBJ1-1	few	-	TGTGCCAGCAGTTTCTGGGACGGCGGCACTGAAGCTTTCTTT	CASSFWDGGTEAFF
TRBV12-3/TRBV12-4	TRBJ2-2	-	TRBD2	TGTGCCAGCAGCATACTAGCGGGGGGGCCCACCGGGGAGCTGTTTTTT	CASSILAGGPTGELFF
TRBV11-2	TRBJ2-2	few	TRBD2	TGTGCCAGCAGCTTATTTCCTAGCGGGGGGGCAAGCACCGGGGAGCTGTTTTTT	CASSLFPSGGASTGELFF
TRBV4-2	TRBJ2-1	-	TRBD2	TGTGCCAGCAGCCTGACCGGGACTAGCTTCAATGAGCAGTTCTTC	CASSLTGTSFNEQFF
TRBV2	TRBJ2-7	few	-	TGTGCCAGCTGGTCCTACGAGCAGTACTTC	CASWSYEQYF
TRBV9	TRBJ1-2	-	-	TGTGCCAGCAGCGTAGGAAGAGGGGTTGGAAACTATGGCTACACCTTC	CASSVGRGVGNYGYTF
TRBV7-9	TRBJ1-1	-	TRBD1	TGTGCCAGCAGCCAGGGACAGGGAATGAACACTGAAGCTTTCTTT	CASSQGQGMNTEAFF
TRBV4-1	TRBJ2-7	-	-	TGCGCCAGCAGCCAAGTGGTCGGGCTCTACGAGCAGTACTTC	CASSQVVGLYEQYF
TRBV5-5	TRBJ1-1	-	-	TGTGCCAGCATCTCTGCTGGACTGAACACTGAAGCTTTCTTT	CASISAGLNTEAFF
TRBV5-6	TRBJ1-1	-	-	TGTGCCAGCAGCAGACAGGTGAACACTGAAGCTTTCTTT	CASSRQVNTEAFF
TRBV7-3	TRBJ2-2	many	TRBD2	TGTGCCAGCAGCTACCTAGCGGGGGGGCCCTCCGGGGAGCTGTTTTTT	CASSYLAGGPSGELFF
TRBV7-4	TRBJ2-2	-	TRBD2	TGTGCCAGCAGCTCGCTCGCTCCGGGACTAGCGGCCGGGGAGCTGTTTTTT	CASSSLAPGLAAGELFF
TRBV4-1	TRBJ2-1	-	TRBD2	TGTGCCAGCAGCCAAGTGAGCGGGGGGGAATTATACAATGAGCAGTTCTTC	CASSQVSGGELYNEQFF
TRBV19	TRBJ1-1	few	TRBD1	TGTGCCAGCCGACAGGGTGCGACTGAAGCTTTCTTT	CASRQGATEAFF
TRBV28	TRBJ2-7	-	-	TGTGCCAGCAGTTTTCCGTCCTACGAGCAGTACTTC	CASSFPSYEQYF
TRBV7-9	TRBJ1-2	-	-	TGTGCCAGCAGCTGGGGACTGGCTCAGATTAACTATGGCTACACCTTC	CASSWGLAQINYGYTF
TRBV6-6	TRBJ1-2	few	-	TGTGCCAGCAGCCCCGGGGCGGGTGGCTACACCTTC	CASSPGAGGYTF
TRBV28	TRBJ1-5	-	TRBD1	TGTGCCAGCAGATATCCACAGGGGCAGCCCCAGCATTTT	CASRYPQGQPQHF
TRBV6-6	TRBJ1-1	many	-	TGTGCCAGCAGTCAGGGTTATATTCTGGCTTTCTTT	CASSQGYILAFF
TRBV7-8	TRBJ2-2	many	-	TGTGCCAGCAGGGGTGGTCACACCGGGGAGCTGTTTTTT	CASRGGHTGELFF
TRBV24-1	TRBJ2-1	few	TRBD1	TGTGCCACCAGTACATTCCGGGACAGGGTTGACAATGAGCAGTTCTTC	CATSTFRDRVDNEQFF
TRBV6-5	TRBJ1-3	few	-	TGTGCCAGCAGTTACTCCGGGGGGATCGGAAACACCATATATTTT	CASSYSGGIGNTIYF
TRBV28	TRBJ2-7	-	-	TGTGCCAGCAGTTACGGGTCGGTCGAGCAGTACTTC	CASSYGSVEQYF
TRBV3-1	TRBJ2-1	-	TRBD2	TGTGCCAGCAGCCAAGTTTCGGCTAGCGGGGGCCGGGAGCAGTTCTTC	CASSQVSASGGREQFF
TRBV7-9	TRBJ2-7	-	-	TGTGCCAGCAGCTTAGGATTCAGTTACGAGCAGTACTTC	CASSLGFSYEQYF
TRBV3-1	TRBJ2-5	-	-	TGTGCCAGCAGCCCGGCCCCTACGGGAGCCCAGTACTTC	CASSPAPTGAQYF
TRBV6-2/TRBV6-3	TRBJ2-1	many	TRBD2	TGTGCCAGCAGTTTCCCAGCGGGGGGGCTAAGTGAGCAGTTCTTC	CASSFPAGGLSEQFF